Listed here is a single T cell receptor (beta chain). Clones were sequenced by immunoSEQ multiplex PCR, and TCRdb holds only the in-frame ones, with some missing. The repertoire has 450,000 to 550,000 clones, 85% to 90% of them found once; the top ten carry about 2.5%. Germline V gene sequence: CDR1 MDHEN, CDR2 SYDVKM. This CDR3 comprises 12 residues. The ends were cut back, 8 bases at V and 1 base at J, with 8 bases in the middle. Treatment given: some 20 received Ad26.COV2.S at low or high dose, single or two shots; 5 received placebo; per-sample allocation not given. Day 63 after the first injection of vaccine or placebo was the sampling time. Donation was by an adult aged 18-55 years who was in Boston. This record belongs to a study of Ad26.COV2.S vaccination and SARS-CoV-2 variants.

The chain is built from TRBV28 and TRBJ1-1; D ambiguous. The sequence was collected from a person between 18 and 59 years old who received the Ad26.COV2.S COVID-19 vaccine or a placebo. The sequencing used peripheral blood, collected in a trial of Ad26.COV2.S vaccine versus placebo. CDR3 residues: CASSEGNTEAFF. The CDR3 DNA reads TGTGCCAGCTCCGAAGGGAACACTGAAGCTTTCTTT.